The TCR beta chain described here comes from a study of CD8 T cells in Susac syndrome. The control participants were healthy donors, and these controls were matched with respect to both age and sex. The CD8+ and CD4+ T cells were isolated magnetically using a negative isolation approach, whereas the TEMRA cells were enriched by FACS. The CDR3 covers 14 residues. CDR1 is DFQATT and CDR2 is SNEGSKA in the germline V gene (reference sequence). The V gene end was trimmed by 3 bases and the J gene end by 1 base; junction bases not matched to a gene: 4. Reverse transcription of roughly 0.5 to 1 ug RNA was carried out with random hexamers. Across 54 Vbeta and 13 Jbeta, immunoSEQ multiplex PCR amplified TCR beta CDR3. TCRdb fed the immunoSEQ multiplex PCR reads into MiXCR, producing one record per CDR3 protein. This table has about 120,000 distinct CDR3 sequences, roughly 92% appearing once.

The receptor comes from a human donor in good health. Sequences were obtained from CD4+ T cells from PBMCs. V and J are TRBV20-1 and TRBJ2-5; 8 positions match TRBD2. CDR3 sequence (DNA): TGCAGTGCTAGCCGGCTAGCGGGCCAAGAGACCCAGTACTTC. It translates to CSASRLAGQETQYF.